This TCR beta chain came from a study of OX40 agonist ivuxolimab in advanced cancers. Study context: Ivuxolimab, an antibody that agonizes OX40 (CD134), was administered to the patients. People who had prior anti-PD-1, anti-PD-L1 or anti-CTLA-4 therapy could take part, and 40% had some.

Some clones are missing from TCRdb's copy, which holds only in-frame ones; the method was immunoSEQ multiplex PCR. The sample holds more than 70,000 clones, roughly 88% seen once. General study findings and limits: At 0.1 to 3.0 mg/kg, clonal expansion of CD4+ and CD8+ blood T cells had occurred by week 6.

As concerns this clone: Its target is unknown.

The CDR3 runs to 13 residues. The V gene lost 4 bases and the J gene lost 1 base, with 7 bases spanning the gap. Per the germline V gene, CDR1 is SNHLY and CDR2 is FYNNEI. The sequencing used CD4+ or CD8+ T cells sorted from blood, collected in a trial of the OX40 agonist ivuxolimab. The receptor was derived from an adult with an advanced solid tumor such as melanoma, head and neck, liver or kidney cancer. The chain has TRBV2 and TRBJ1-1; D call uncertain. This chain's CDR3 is CASSGGENTEAFF. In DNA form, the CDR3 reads TGTGCCAGCAGTGGCGGGGAGAACACTGAAGCTTTCTTT.